The 17 T cell receptor beta chains presented below share a single source sample, sequenced in a study of spatial heterogeneity in lung cancer. Antigens for these TCRs are unknown. The time point was: sample taken at primary tumor resection. Study observations and caveats: For expanded intratumoral alpha and beta TCRs, counts tracked tumor mutation counts.

MiXCR, applied by TCRdb to the 5' RACE reads, yields one record per CDR3 protein. Among approximately 3,800 distinct CDR3 sequences listed, 5.5% to 7% were seen once. This specimen was lung tumor tissue, taken at surgery. Receptors originate from a male donor with early-stage non-small cell lung cancer.

This clonotype ranks as medium-sized. In a library made to pick up alpha chains, this beta chain is a stray read with a size that means little. The chain is built from TRBV29-1 and TRBJ2-2; 7 bases agree with TRBD1. The CDR3 runs 14 residues. Per the germline V gene, CDR1 is SQVTM and CDR2 is ANQGSEA. V shed 4 bases and J 4 bases; nucleotides not matched to a gene: 6. CDR3 bases: TGCAGCGTTGGATACAGGGGCGGCACCGGGGAGCTGTTTTTT. Its protein is CSVGYRGGTGELFF.

In its sample, this clonotype is medium-sized. This beta chain is a stray sequence in a library constructed for alpha chains; its clone size is not meaningful. V and J are TRBV19 and TRBJ1-1; 8 positions match TRBD1. From germline, CDR1 is LNHDA and CDR2 SQIVND (reference sequence). The CDR3 is made up of 13 amino acids. The J segment lost 0 bases and the V segment lost 10 bases, leaving 4 bases of the junction unmatched. CDR3 coding DNA: TGTGCCACCTCGGGACAGGTGAACACTGAAGCTTTCTTT. Residues: CATSGQVNTEAFF.

This clonotype is judged medium-sized. It is unclear where the CDR3 begins or ends on the DNA, so no DNA is shown, and the CDR3 is as TCRdb lists it. This beta chain slipped into a library made for alpha chains as a stray read, so its size is not meaningful. The chain joins TRBV4-2 to TRBJ1-5. The germline V gene encodes CDR1 LGHNA and CDR2 YNFKEQ. The CDR3 is 14 amino acids in total, end residues counted. Here the CDR3 reads CASSQEYFGQPQHF.

This clonotype was picked up many times. This beta chain is an unintended read in a library built for alpha chains; its size means little. The chain employs TRBV29-1 and TRBJ1-6; 9 bases are shared with TRBD1. The ends lost 6 bases at V and 8 bases at J; junction bases unmatched: 5. This CDR3 is built from 13 residues. The germline V gene has CDR1 SQVTM and CDR2 ANQGSEA. CDR3: CSVRDREDSPLHF. As DNA, the CDR3 is TGCAGCGTCCGGGACAGGGAGGATTCACCCCTCCACTTT.

Worth noting for this clonotype: A library made for alpha chains picked up this beta chain off target, so its size means little. The chain recombines TRBV5-6 with TRBJ2-1; weak D call: TRBD2 (5 bases). V dropped 1 base and J dropped 6 bases, with 11 bases sitting between them. Per germline, CDR1 SGHDT and CDR2 YYEEEE. The CDR3 sequence is 14 residues long. The CDR3 sequence is CASSLLALINEQFF. For the CDR3, the DNA is TGTGCCAGCAGCTTGCTAGCTCTAATCAATGAGCAGTTCTTC.

In its sample, this clonotype was seen many times. This beta chain represents an off-target read in a library built for alpha chains; its size is of limited meaning. The chain is built from TRBV12-3 or TRBV12-4 and TRBJ2-5, with TRBD2 identical over 8 bases. The CDR3 runs to 13 residues. V was pared by 6 bases and J by 4 bases, with 4 bases of the junction left unmatched. CDR3 DNA: TGTGCCAGCAGCTCAGCGGGAGTAGAGACCCAGTACTTC. It translates to CASSSAGVETQYF.

This clonotype was detected ten times or more. The library was prepared for alpha chains; this beta chain is a stray read, so its frequency means little. The CDR3 sequence: CASRSTVSGPQHF. CDR3 nucleotides: TGTGCCAGCAGATCAACGGTCTCCGGGCCCCAGCATTTT. The rearrangement uses TRBV12-3 or TRBV12-4 and TRBJ1-5; D unclear. The V gene lost 6 bases and the J gene lost 9 bases, with 15 bases spanning the gap. The CDR3 spans 13 residues.

This clonotype was counted many times. At one end the junction does not follow the germline gene, possibly because of a read error. This beta chain is a stray read from a library made for alpha chains; its abundance is not meaningful. The rearrangement joins TRBV2 to TRBJ2-7; 9 bases align to TRBD1. Germline V lookup: CDR1 SNHLY, CDR2 FYNNEI. The CDR3 is made up of 15 amino acids. CDR3 DNA: TGTGCCAGCAGGGAAGAGACAGGGGGACCCTACGAGCAGTACTTC. As protein: CASREETGGPYEQYF.

Points on this clonotype: Because the library targeted alpha chains, this beta chain is an off-target read whose size means little. The chain carries TRBV12-3 or TRBV12-4 and TRBJ2-5; 7 positions agree with TRBD2. CDR3 size: 13 residues. V lost 8 bases and J lost 5; bases outside the gene matches: 8. CDR3 coding DNA: TGTGCCAGCGGGCGGGAGATCGGGGAGACCCAGTACTTC. Its protein is CASGREIGETQYF.

The table lists this clonotype with many counts. For a library built for alpha chains, this beta chain is a stray read; little rests on its size. This chain joins TRBV4-3 and TRBJ2-2; D call uncertain. Germline-derived CDR1 and CDR2 are LGHNA and YSLEER. The CDR3 contains 15 residues. V lost 3 bases to trimming and J lost 6 bases, with 14 bases between them. The CDR3 protein is CASSHLSGQAGELFF. The CDR3 DNA sequence: TGCGCCAGCAGCCACTTGTCCGGTCAGGCCGGGGAGCTGTTTTTT.

By share, this clonotype counts as medium-sized. For a library built for alpha chains, this beta chain is a stray read; little rests on its size. The rearrangement joins TRBV7-9 to TRBJ1-1, with unresolved D. Trimming pared 1 base from V and 2 bases from J, leaving 5 bases between. The CDR3 sequence is 13 residues long. The V gene's germline CDR1 is SEHNR and CDR2 FQNEAQ (reference sequence). The CDR3: CASSLDFNTEAFF. The CDR3 DNA follows: TGTGCCAGCAGCTTAGATTTCAACACTGAAGCTTTCTTT.

This clonotype came up many times. A library made for alpha chains picked up this beta chain off target, so its size means little. The chain has TRBV20-1 and TRBJ2-3, with TRBD1 matching 8 bases. The V gene's germline CDR1 is DFQATT and CDR2 SNEGSKA (reference sequence). This CDR3 is built from 16 residues. J was trimmed by 6 bases and V by 0 bases; bases with no gene match: 11. CDR3 loop: CSARDETGVPPDTQYF. The CDR3 DNA sequence: TGCAGTGCTAGAGATGAGACAGGGGTACCTCCGGATACGCAGTATTTT.

This clonotype qualifies as medium-sized. This beta chain is an unintended read in a library built for alpha chains; its size means little. This rearrangement joins TRBV6-5 to TRBJ2-2, with 9 bases that match TRBD1. CDR1 MNHEY and CDR2 SVGAGI come from the germline V gene. V gave up 2 bases and J gave up 6 bases; unmatched junction bases: 7. The CDR3 has 16 residues. Here the CDR3 reads CASSYGTGRGSGELFF. CDR3 nucleotides: TGTGCCAGCAGTTACGGGACAGGGAGAGGGTCCGGGGAGCTGTTTTTT.

This clonotype was observed many times. Since the library was made to target alpha chains, this beta chain is a stray read and its abundance is not meaningful. The chain has TRBV7-3 and TRBJ1-5, with unresolved D. The CDR3 extends over 13 amino acids. Trimming removed 5 bases at V and 5 bases at J, with 10 bases between. Per the germline V gene, CDR1 is SGHTA and CDR2 is FQGTGA. In nucleotides, the CDR3 is TGTGCCAGCAGCGTAGTCCCCGATCAGCCCCAGCATTTT. Translating it yields CASSVVPDQPQHF.

This clonotype counts as medium-sized. Because this beta chain is a stray read in a library intended to capture alpha chains, its abundance should not be given much weight. The rearrangement joins TRBV12-3 or TRBV12-4 to TRBJ2-2; TRBD2 agrees at 9 bases. CDR3 size: 15 residues. Losses at the gene ends were 3 bases for V and 4 bases for J; bases not matched to a gene: 3. The CDR3 DNA reads as TGTGCCAGCAGTTTGGCTAGCGGGGCCACCGGGGAGCTGTTTTTT. This codes for CASSLASGATGELFF.

This clonotype appeared many times. Since it is a stray read in a library aimed at alpha chains, this beta chain has a size that is not meaningful. The chain links TRBV24-1 to TRBJ2-3; tentatively, D is TRBD1 or TRBD2 (5 bases each). Trimming cost V 3 bases and J 6 bases, with 12 bases left between them. Germline V gives CDR1 KGHDR, CDR2 SFDVKD. The CDR3 contains 14 residues. The CDR3 DNA reads TGTGCCACCAGTGATCCAGTAGGGACGGATACGCAGTATTTT. Translating it yields CATSDPVGTDTQYF.

Judged by abundance, this clonotype is medium-sized. In a library made to pick up alpha chains, this beta chain is a stray read with a size that means little. V is TRBV12-3 or TRBV12-4 and J is TRBJ2-1; 11 bases map to TRBD2. The CDR3 consists of 16 residues. Trimming removed 3 bases from V and 6 bases from J; junction bases left unmatched: 7. CDR3 protein: CASSFWGTSGSNEQFF. The CDR3 nucleotides are TGTGCCAGCAGTTTTTGGGGGACTAGCGGAAGCAATGAGCAGTTCTTC.